Each of the 19 T cell receptor beta chains below was sequenced from the same sample in a study of CD8 T cells in ankylosing spondylitis. Findings of the study overall: A motif of under ten highly homologous TCR beta variants was seen as apparently characteristic of ankylosing spondylitis blood.

Their cognate antigens are unknown. TCRdb passed the 5' RACE reads through MiXCR, listing each CDR3 protein once. The sample carries tens of thousands of distinct CDR3 sequences, 9% recorded once. Sequencing used blood, either unsorted or a sorted T cell fraction (not recorded which). These TCRs come from a male donor with ankylosing spondylitis.

This clonotype was detected only a few times. CDR3 loop: CASSHEGIAGGTDTQYF. CDR3 sequence (DNA): TGTGCCAGCAGCCACGAAGGAATAGCGGGAGGCACAGATACGCAGTATTTT. This sequence joins TRBV7-2 and TRBJ2-3; 9 bases align to TRBD2. CDR3 length: 17 amino acids. CDR1 is SGHTA and CDR2 is FQGNSA in the germline V gene. The V and J ends lost 5 bases and 1 base, in that order; junction bases with no gene match: 10.

V usage is TRBV14 and J usage is TRBJ2-1; 8 bases are shared with TRBD2. The CDR3 runs to 17 residues. V gave up 0 bases and J gave up 4 bases; unmatched junction bases: 8. CDR1 is SGHDN, CDR2 FVKESK, per germline. The CDR3 loop is CASSQDLGLAPYNEQFF. The CDR3 bases are TGTGCCAGCAGCCAAGATTTAGGACTAGCCCCTTACAATGAGCAGTTCTTC.

The chain links TRBV6-6 to TRBJ2-1; no clear D. The CDR3 has 13 residues. With 0 bases removed from V and 8 bases from J, the gap between germline ends came to 8 bases. CDR1 MNHNY and CDR2 SVGAGI come from the germline V gene (reference sequence). This chain's CDR3 is CASSYSWGHEQFF. DNA for the CDR3: TGTGCCAGCAGTTACTCGTGGGGTCATGAGCAGTTCTTC.

This clonotype was found a few times. The chain links TRBV19 to TRBJ2-7, with TRBD2 identical over 14 bases. The length of the CDR3 is 15 residues. Looked up from germline, CDR1 is LNHDA and CDR2 is SQIVND (reference sequence). V shed 4 bases and J 7 bases; nucleotides not matched to a gene: 6. In nucleotides, the CDR3 is TGTGCCAGTAGTACCGGGACTAGCGGGAGCGAAGAGCAGTACTTC. This gives the protein CASSTGTSGSEEQYF.

The V gene is TRBV6-6, the J gene TRBJ2-3; D might be TRBD2 (6 bases). V gave up 1 base and J gave up 5 bases, with 7 bases separating them. There are 13 residues in the CDR3. Germline V lookup: CDR1 MNHNY, CDR2 SVGAGI (reference sequence). The CDR3 DNA reads TGTGCCAGCAGTTACTTAGCGGTAGATACGCAGTATTTT. Encoded protein: CASSYLAVDTQYF.

Ten or more counts support this clonotype. This sequence joins TRBV9 and TRBJ1-1, with a tentative D call TRBD1 (6 bases). V was shortened by 2 bases and J by 4 bases, with 18 bases between the two germline ends. CDR3 length: 16 residues. CDR1 and CDR2 from the germline V gene are SGDLS and YYNGEE. CDR3 amino acids: CASSVSKQGSSTEAFF. The CDR3, as DNA: TGTGCCAGCAGCGTCTCGAAACAGGGTAGTAGCACTGAAGCTTTCTTT.

The chain carries TRBV6-5 and TRBJ2-3; perhaps TRBD1 as D (6 bases). V lost 2 bases to trimming and J lost 0 bases, with 6 bases between them. This CDR3 region has 14 residues. CDR1 MNHEY and CDR2 SVGAGI come from the germline V gene. The CDR3 DNA reads as TGTGCCAGCAGTTACACAGGGAGCACAGATACGCAGTATTTT. Residues: CASSYTGSTDTQYF.

This clonotype was seen a few times. The V and J genes are TRBV4-2 and TRBJ1-1; D is ambiguous. The CDR3 consists of 13 residues. CDR1 LGHNA and CDR2 YNFKEQ come from the germline V gene. V was trimmed by 4 bases and J by 4 bases, leaving 10 bases between them. CDR3 nucleotide sequence: TGTGCCAGCAGCCCAGGTGCGGTCACTGAAGCTTTCTTT. This gives the protein CASSPGAVTEAFF.

In its sample, this clonotype was seen many times. The chain recombines TRBV29-1 with TRBJ2-1; 10 bases agree with TRBD1. Germline V gene lookup returns CDR1 SQVTM and CDR2 ANQGSEA. The CDR3 is 13 amino acids. V lost 6 bases, J lost 8 bases, and 7 bases stayed unmatched. CDR3 sequence: CSVPGQGIDEQFF. In DNA, the CDR3 is TGCAGCGTCCCGGGACAGGGGATAGATGAGCAGTTCTTC.

J is TRBJ2-1 and V is TRBV24-1; 10 nucleotides align to TRBD2. This CDR3 region has 15 residues. V lost 4 bases and J lost 8; bases outside the gene matches: 7. From germline, CDR1 is KGHDR and CDR2 SFDVKD. As DNA, the CDR3 is TGTGCCACCAGTGACCTAGCGGGAGAATTGGATGAGCAGTTCTTC. Encoded protein: CATSDLAGELDEQFF.

This clonotype was observed many times. J is TRBJ1-2 and V is TRBV29-1; D is possibly TRBD1 (6 bases). This CDR3 region has 14 residues. V was cut by 1 base and J by 2 bases, with 11 bases left in between. Germline V gene lookup returns CDR1 SQVTM and CDR2 ANQGSEA. The CDR3 sequence is CSVEVLGANYGYTF. The CDR3 nucleotides are TGCAGCGTTGAAGTTTTGGGGGCGAACTATGGCTACACCTTC.

This clonotype was detected many times. CDR3 DNA sequence: TGCAGCGTTAATGAGCAGTACGTC. The encoded protein is CSVNEQYV. The V gene is TRBV29-1, the J gene TRBJ2-7; D unclear. V lost 5 bases and J 7 bases, leaving 3 bases between the germline ends. The CDR3 is 8 amino acids. Looked up from germline, CDR1 is SQVTM and CDR2 is ANQGSEA.

This clonotype was seen only a few times. V gene TRBV27 combines with J gene TRBJ2-7, with D maybe TRBD2 (6 bases). This CDR3 is 13 amino acids long. The V end was cut by 6 bases, the J end by 6 bases, with 15 bases between. Germline CDR1 is MNHEY and CDR2 is SMNVEV (reference sequence). As DNA, the CDR3 is TGTGCCAGCAGGGAGGGCGGGCTAGGCGAGCAGTACTTC. It codes for CASREGGLGEQYF.

This clonotype was recorded a few times. The chain combines TRBV14 with TRBJ2-3, with TRBD2 matching 8 bases. Germline V gene data show CDR1 as SGHDN and CDR2 as FVKESK. J gave up 0 bases and V 0 bases, and 20 bases lay outside the gene matches. There are 22 residues in the CDR3. In DNA form, the CDR3 reads TGTGCCAGCAGCCAAGATCCGGGGAGGGATAGCGGGATATACCTAAGCACAGATACGCAGTATTTT. It specifies CASSQDPGRDSGIYLSTDTQYF.

This chain joins TRBV6-1 and TRBJ2-7; 9 positions agree with TRBD2. This CDR3 comprises 14 residues. V gave up 7 bases and J gave up 5 bases; unmatched junction bases: 9. Germline V lookup: CDR1 MNHNS, CDR2 SASEGT. This chain's CDR3 is CASNPSGEVNEQYF. DNA for the CDR3: TGTGCCAGCAATCCTAGCGGGGAGGTCAACGAGCAGTACTTC.

This clonotype has ten or more counts. The rearrangement links TRBV29-1 to TRBJ2-1; TRBD2 aligns across 8 bases. The CDR3 is made up of 14 amino acids. Germline CDR1 is SQVTM and CDR2 is ANQGSEA. The ends lost 4 bases at V and 3 bases at J; junction bases unmatched: 5. The CDR3 reads CSVAALAGYNEQFF. DNA for the CDR3: TGCAGCGTTGCCGCGCTAGCGGGCTACAATGAGCAGTTCTTC.

V usage is TRBV20-1 and J usage is TRBJ2-1; D not certain. The CDR3 totals 13 residues. Germline V gene sequence: CDR1 DFQATT, CDR2 SNEGSKA (reference sequence). This CDR3 is CSLKVSEYNEQFF. In DNA, the CDR3 is TGCAGCCTAAAAGTCAGCGAGTACAATGAGCAGTTCTTC.

This clonotype was detected a few times. The V gene is TRBV10-3, the J gene TRBJ2-7, with TRBD1 identical over 10 bases. This CDR3 contains 15 residues. J lost 7 bases, V lost 1 base, and 7 bases had no gene match. Looked up from germline, CDR1 is ENHRY and CDR2 is SYGVKD. The CDR3 protein is CAISEYGTGALEQYV. CDR3 DNA sequence: TGTGCCATCAGTGAGTATGGGACAGGGGCCTTAGAGCAGTACGTC.

Many counts were recorded for this clonotype. J is TRBJ2-1 and V is TRBV11-2; perhaps TRBD1 as D (6 bases). The germline V and J ends were trimmed by 1 base and 8 bases, with 18 bases remaining between them. This CDR3 is 16 amino acids long. The germline V gene has CDR1 SGHAT and CDR2 FQNNGV. CDR3 in amino acids: CASSLVQGFIHDEQFF. The CDR3 DNA reads as TGTGCCAGCAGCTTAGTGCAGGGGTTTATTCATGATGAGCAGTTCTTC.